This TCR beta chain was identified during a study of shared clonotypes between healthy human individuals. Findings and caveats of the study: Clonotype sharing among donors likely depends on sequencing depth. Generally, naive subsets (rather than memory subsets) showed larger estimated richness.

Between the trimmed V and J ends, which lost 3 bases and 10 bases, there was a span of 10 bases. Germline V gene lookup returns CDR1 MNHNS and CDR2 SASEGT. The CDR3 has 11 amino acids. Nashville, Tennessee was home to all donors, each a Caucasian adult. It was into CD45RA+ naive and CD45RA-negative memory subsets that the CD4+ cells were split. The table lists this clone with a count of one. What it recognizes is unknown. Here immunoSEQ multiplex PCR was the method, and the copy in TCRdb shows in-frame clones only, minus some. The sample yields approximately 2.5 million clones, approximately 92% seen once.

The V and J genes are TRBV6-1 and TRBJ2-7; the D call may be TRBD1 or TRBD2 (5 bases each). This TCR came from a man younger than 30 in good health. Sequenced input: naive CD4+ T cells sorted from blood. Described subset: CD45RA+ positively selected. The CDR3 reads CASSDLRGQYF. The CDR3 region has the DNA TGTGCCAGCAGTGACCTCCGGGGCCAGTACTTC.